The next 30 T cell receptor beta chains were all read from a single sample in a study of cytomegalovirus exposure and HLA in healthy donors. The PCR was carried out with 60 Vbeta primers and 13 Jbeta primers. Here immunoSEQ multiplex PCR was the method, and the copy in TCRdb shows in-frame clones only, minus some. The sample table sets out approximately 180,000 clones. The sequencing sample was made of PBMCs. All receptors come from a young man in good health and CMV-seronegative.

The V and J genes are TRBV5-4 and TRBJ1-3; tentative D call: TRBD1 (6 bases). The V end lost 7 bases, the J end lost 4 bases, and 12 bases lay between the germline ends. There are 13 residues in the CDR3. The V gene's germline CDR1 is SGHNT and CDR2 YYREEE (reference sequence). DNA for the CDR3: TGTGCCAGCTCCATGGGGGCCGGAAACACCATATATTTT. The encoded protein is CASSMGAGNTIYF.

This rearrangement joins TRBV7-9 to TRBJ1-2; D is uncertain. Per germline, CDR1 SEHNR and CDR2 FQNEAQ (reference sequence). V was pared by 5 bases and J by 8 bases, with 15 bases between. The CDR3 covers 13 residues. CDR3 in DNA: TGTGCCAGCAGCCCTAGTCCGGGTGTCGGCTACACCTTC. Protein: CASSPSPGVGYTF.

The chain joins TRBV19 to TRBJ2-3, with D possibly matching TRBD2 (6 bases). V was shortened by 5 bases and J by 0 bases, with 15 bases between the two germline ends. The germline gives CDR1 LNHDA, CDR2 SQIVND (reference sequence). The CDR3 is 16 residues long. The CDR3 region is CASSWGIGRSTDTQYF. CDR3 sequence (DNA): TGTGCCAGTAGTTGGGGGATTGGGAGGAGCACAGATACGCAGTATTTT.

The chain recombines TRBV13 with TRBJ1-3, with D maybe TRBD1 (6 bases). Per germline, CDR1 PRHDT and CDR2 FYEKMQ (reference sequence). Trimming removed 5 bases from V and 0 bases from J, with 20 bases in between. The length of the CDR3 is 18 residues. The CDR3 region is CASSERDRTENSGNTIYF. The CDR3, as DNA: TGTGCCAGCAGCGAACGGGACCGGACAGAAAACTCTGGAAACACCATATATTTT.

This chain uses TRBV7-6 with TRBJ2-2, with TRBD1 matching over 7 bases. This CDR3 contains 14 residues. CDR1 and CDR2 from the germline V gene are SGHVS and FNYEAQ. V lost 4 bases, J lost 4 bases, and 3 bases stayed unmatched. CDR3 protein: CASSSQGITGELFF. The CDR3 DNA is TGTGCCAGCAGCTCACAGGGGATCACCGGGGAGCTGTTTTTT.

CDR3 sequence reads: CASSPGQGAYNEQFF. CDR3 DNA sequence: TGTGCCAGCAGCCCAGGACAGGGTGCCTACAATGAGCAGTTCTTC. The rearrangement joins TRBV11-3 to TRBJ2-1; TRBD1 matches at 8 bases. The CDR3 is 15 amino acids. Germline CDR1 reads SGHNT; CDR2 reads YENEEA. The trim removed 5 bases at V and 2 bases at J, leaving 5 bases unmatched.

The CDR3 sequence: CASSLGDMGSDTQYF. The CDR3 DNA sequence: TGCGCCAGCAGCTTGGGGGACATGGGTTCAGATACGCAGTATTTT. The chain is built from TRBV5-1 and TRBJ2-3; D perhaps matches TRBD1 (6 bases). The V gene's germline CDR1 is SGHRS and CDR2 YFSETQ. This CDR3 is 15 amino acids long. V was pared by 0 bases and J by 4 bases, with 12 bases between.

This chain joins TRBV4-2 and TRBJ1-2; 10 nucleotides line up with TRBD1. The CDR3 extends over 17 amino acids. J was trimmed by 0 bases and V by 4 bases; bases with no gene match: 8. Germline V gene data show CDR1 as LGHNA and CDR2 as YNFKEQ. In DNA, the CDR3 is TGTGCCAGCAGCCTCAGGACAGGGGGAACCACTAACTATGGCTACACCTTC. Translation: CASSLRTGGTTNYGYTF.

The chain joins TRBV2 to TRBJ1-2; 10 bases fit TRBD1. This CDR3 contains 16 residues. Germline assignment: CDR1 SNHLY and CDR2 FYNNEI. The J segment lost 6 bases and the V segment lost 0 bases, leaving 7 bases of the junction unmatched. The CDR3, as DNA: TGTGCCAGCAGTGAAGCAAGGGACAGGGGACGGAATGGCTACACCTTC. Its protein is CASSEARDRGRNGYTF.

The V gene is TRBV9, the J gene TRBJ1-3; a weak D match, TRBD1 (6 bases). Germline V CDR1 and CDR2: SGDLS, YYNGEE. This CDR3 has 16 amino acids. Trimming took off 4 bases at V and 0 bases at J, with 14 bases between the two ends. Here the CDR3 reads CASSRDRTASGNTIYF. CDR3 sequence (DNA): TGTGCCAGCAGCCGAGACAGGACTGCCTCTGGAAACACCATATATTTT. Complete variable domain (other parts from reference TRBV9 and TRBJ1-3): DSGVTQTPKHLITATGQRVTLRCSPRSGDLSVYWYQQSLDQGLQFLIQYYNGEERAKGNILERFSAQQFPDLHSELNLSSLELGDSALYFCASSRDRTASGNTIYFGEGSWLTVV.

The chain carries TRBV19 and TRBJ1-5; the match to TRBD1 covers 9 bases. The V gene's germline CDR1 is LNHDA and CDR2 SQIVND (reference sequence). The CDR3 runs to 15 residues. The J segment lost 6 bases and the V segment lost 1 base, leaving 4 bases of the junction unmatched. CDR3 region: CASSIVGTGSQPQHF. DNA for the CDR3: TGTGCCAGTAGTATAGTAGGGACAGGGAGTCAGCCCCAGCATTTT.

This chain joins TRBV9 and TRBJ2-3, with 8 bases fitting TRBD2. The CDR3 contains 18 residues. The germline V gene encodes CDR1 SGDLS and CDR2 YYNGEE. Germline trimming cut 3 bases from V and 2 bases from J; bases unmatched to any gene: 14. CDR3 amino acids: CASSAPKGLAGLTDTQYF. The CDR3 coding sequence is TGTGCCAGCAGCGCCCCCAAAGGACTAGCAGGGCTCACAGATACGCAGTATTTT.

V usage is TRBV7-9 and J usage is TRBJ2-3; TRBD2 might be the D (6 bases). V shed 5 bases and J shed 4 bases, with 22 bases lying between them. The CDR3 is 17 residues long. Per the germline V gene, CDR1 is SEHNR and CDR2 is FQNEAQ (reference sequence). As DNA, the CDR3 is TGTGCCAGCAGCCGGGACTCCAACCTCTTTTACGCAGATACGCAGTATTTT. Translating gives CASSRDSNLFYADTQYF.

Comments on this clone: At one boundary the junction diverges from the germline segment, which might be a read error. The chain has TRBV2 and TRBJ2-1; D gene unclear. The CDR3 spans 13 residues. Looked up from germline, CDR1 is SNHLY and CDR2 is FYNNEI. This CDR3 is CASKLSEYSEQFF. The CDR3 region has the DNA TGTGCCAGCAAACTTTCCGAGTACAGTGAGCAGTTCTTC.

The V and J genes are TRBV19 and TRBJ2-2; D possibly corresponds to TRBD2 (5 bases). With 11 bases removed from V and 2 bases from J, the gap between germline ends came to 21 bases. The CDR3 totals 16 residues. Germline CDR1 LNHDA, CDR2 SQIVND (reference sequence). The CDR3 DNA follows: TGTGCCTCTAGGGCATTTTTCGGGGATAACACCGGGGAGCTGTTTTTT. Protein sequence: CASRAFFGDNTGELFF. The complete variable domain, with remaining parts taken from reference TRBV19 and TRBJ2-2, reads DGGITQSPKYLFRKEGQNVTLSCEQNLNHDAMYWYRQDPGQGLRLIYYSQIVNDFQKGDIAEGYSVSREKKESFPLTVTSAQKNPTAFYLCASRAFFGDNTGELFFGEGSRLTVL.

The chain recombines TRBV30 with TRBJ1-4; the match to TRBD1 covers 9 bases. This CDR3 region has 14 residues. CDR1 is GTSNPN, CDR2 SVGIG, per germline (reference sequence). J lost 4 bases, V lost 2 bases, and 2 bases had no gene match. The CDR3 spells CAWSWGQGNEKLFF. The DNA for the CDR3 is TGTGCCTGGAGTTGGGGACAGGGTAATGAAAAACTGTTTTTT.

This chain's CDR3 is CASSLANQETQYF. CDR3 in DNA: TGTGCCAGCTCACTAGCGAACCAAGAGACCCAGTACTTC. The rearrangement joins TRBV18 to TRBJ2-5; TRBD2 might be the D (5 bases). Germline CDR1 and CDR2: KGHSH and LQKENI. The V gene lost 4 bases and the J gene lost 0 bases, with 6 bases spanning the gap. The CDR3 is 13 residues long.

The V and J genes are TRBV18 and TRBJ1-5; 7 nucleotides align to TRBD1. Germline lookup yields CDR1 KGHSH and CDR2 LQKENI. V lost 4 bases and J lost 3; bases outside the gene matches: 6. This CDR3 region has 15 residues. CDR3 in DNA: TGTGCCAGCTCACGGGGACAGTTCGACAATCAGCCCCAGCATTTT. The encoded protein is CASSRGQFDNQPQHF.

This rearrangement joins TRBV10-2 to TRBJ2-1; unclear D gene. The CDR3 runs 13 residues. With 0 bases removed from V and 8 bases from J, the gap between germline ends came to 8 bases. Germline CDR1 and CDR2: WSHSY and SAAADI. The CDR3 here is CASSESSRDEQFF. CDR3 DNA sequence: TGCGCCAGCAGTGAGTCGAGTCGGGATGAGCAGTTCTTC.

The gene calls are TRBV5-4 and TRBJ1-1; D not certain. CDR3 length: 14 residues. The germline V gene has CDR1 SGHNT and CDR2 YYREEE (reference sequence). V dropped 4 bases and J dropped 6 bases, with 16 bases sitting between them. CDR3 in amino acids: CASSRRGGLSEAFF. The DNA for the CDR3 is TGTGCCAGCAGCCGGCGGGGAGGGTTGTCTGAAGCTTTCTTT.

The chain links TRBV10-3 to TRBJ1-2; 10 bases line up with TRBD1. The V gene end was trimmed by 7 bases and the J gene end by 7 bases; junction bases not matched to a gene: 12. Germline-derived CDR1 and CDR2 are ENHRY and SYGVKD. This CDR3 contains 15 residues. Here the CDR3 DNA reads TGTGCCATCACCAGTGAGGGACAGGGGATAGCTGGCTACACCTTC. Protein product: CAITSEGQGIAGYTF.

V and J are TRBV18 and TRBJ1-5, with 9 bases fitting TRBD1. This CDR3 spans 16 amino acids. In germline, CDR1 is KGHSH, CDR2 LQKENI. V dropped 5 bases and J dropped 2; count of bases not matched to a gene: 7. The CDR3 nucleotides read TGTGCCAGCTCATTCTGGGGACAGGGCGGCAATCAGCCCCAGCATTTT. Protein product: CASSFWGQGGNQPQHF.

The rearrangement uses TRBV5-5 and TRBJ1-1; TRBD1 might be the D (6 bases). In germline, CDR1 is SGHKS, CDR2 YYEKEE (reference sequence). The V end lost 6 bases, the J end lost 3 bases, and 12 bases lay between the germline ends. The CDR3 consists of 13 residues. CDR3 bases: TGTGCCAGCACCTTACAGGGCTACACTGAAGCTTTCTTT. Translated: CASTLQGYTEAFF. Together with reference TRBV5-5 and TRBJ1-1, the CDR3 gives the full variable domain: DAGVTQSPTHLIKTRGQQVTLRCSPISGHKSVSWYQQVLGQGPQFIFQYYEKEERGRGNFPDRFSARQFPNYSSELNVNALLLGDSALYLCASTLQGYTEAFFGQGTRLTVV.

The V and J genes are TRBV19 and TRBJ1-4; weak D call: TRBD1 (5 bases). The CDR3 spans 14 residues. The V gene lost 7 bases and the J gene lost 1 base, with 10 bases spanning the gap. Germline assignment: CDR1 LNHDA and CDR2 SQIVND (reference sequence). The CDR3 is CASTGGETNEKLFF. DNA of the CDR3: TGTGCCAGTACCGGAGGGGAAACTAATGAAAAACTGTTTTTT. The full variable domain, completed using reference TRBV19 and TRBJ1-4, is DGGITQSPKYLFRKEGQNVTLSCEQNLNHDAMYWYRQDPGQGLRLIYYSQIVNDFQKGDIAEGYSVSREKKESFPLTVTSAQKNPTAFYLCASTGGETNEKLFFGSGTQLSVL.

V gene TRBV7-2 combines with J gene TRBJ2-1, with D tentatively TRBD2 (6 bases). The CDR3 runs 14 residues. Trimming pared 3 bases from V and 0 bases from J, leaving 6 bases between. Germline V CDR1 and CDR2: SGHTA, FQGNSA. The CDR3 spells CASSFSGSYNEQFF. CDR3 bases: TGTGCCAGCAGCTTTAGCGGCTCCTACAATGAGCAGTTCTTC.

The V call is TRBV15, the J call TRBJ2-3; D is ambiguous. Germline lookup yields CDR1 LNHNV and CDR2 YYDKDF (reference sequence). V lost 5 bases and J 3 bases, leaving 9 bases between the germline ends. The CDR3 extends over 13 amino acids. The CDR3 loop is CATSLERTDTQYF. As DNA, the CDR3 is TGTGCCACCAGCCTAGAGCGAACAGATACGCAGTATTTT.

The chain combines TRBV18 with TRBJ1-2; 8 bases map to TRBD1. The CDR3 length is 14 residues. Looked up from germline, CDR1 is KGHSH and CDR2 is LQKENI. V shed 4 bases and J 5 bases; nucleotides not matched to a gene: 6. CDR3 bases: TGTGCCAGCTCACTAGTGGACAGGGCATATGGCTACACCTTC. Translated: CASSLVDRAYGYTF.

The genes are TRBV4-1 and TRBJ2-7, with a weak D call TRBD2 (5 bases). Germline V gene lookup returns CDR1 MGHRA and CDR2 YSYEKL. CDR3 length: 13 amino acids. V was clipped by 10 bases and J by 1 base, with 14 bases between them. The CDR3 loop is CATSPGKSYEQYF. The CDR3 nucleotides read TGCGCCACTTCGCCGGGAAAGTCCTACGAGCAGTACTTC.

V usage is TRBV25-1 and J usage is TRBJ2-3; TRBD2 aligns across 8 bases. Germline lookup yields CDR1 MGHDK and CDR2 SYGVNS. V was clipped by 8 bases and J by 8 bases; unmatched bases: 12. The CDR3 loop spans 14 amino acids. The CDR3 loop is CASSPGGGRRTQYF. CDR3 nucleotides: TGTGCCAGCTCCCCGGGCGGGGGGCGCCGTACGCAGTATTTT.

This sequence joins TRBV6-1 and TRBJ1-5, with 8 bases lining up with TRBD1. The V gene's germline CDR1 is MNHNS and CDR2 SASEGT. V shed 3 bases and J 6 bases; nucleotides not matched to a gene: 7. The CDR3 contains 15 residues. CDR3 amino acids: CASSDQGADFQPQHF. The CDR3 DNA sequence: TGTGCCAGCAGTGACCAGGGGGCAGACTTTCAGCCCCAGCATTTT.